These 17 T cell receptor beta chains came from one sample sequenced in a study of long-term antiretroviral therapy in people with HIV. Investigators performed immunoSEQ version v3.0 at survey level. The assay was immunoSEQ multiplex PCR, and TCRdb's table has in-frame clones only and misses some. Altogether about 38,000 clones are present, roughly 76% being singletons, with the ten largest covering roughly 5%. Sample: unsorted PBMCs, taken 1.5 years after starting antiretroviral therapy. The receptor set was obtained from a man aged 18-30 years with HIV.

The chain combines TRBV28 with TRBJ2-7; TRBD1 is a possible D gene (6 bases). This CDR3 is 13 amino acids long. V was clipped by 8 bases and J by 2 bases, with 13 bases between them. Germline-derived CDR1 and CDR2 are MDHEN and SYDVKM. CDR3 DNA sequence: TGTGCCAGCCAGGTGGACAGCACCTACGAGCAGTACTTC. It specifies CASQVDSTYEQYF.

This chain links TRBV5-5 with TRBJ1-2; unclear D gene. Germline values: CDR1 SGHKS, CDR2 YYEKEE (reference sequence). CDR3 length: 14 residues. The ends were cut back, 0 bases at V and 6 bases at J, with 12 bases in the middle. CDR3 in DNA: TGTGCCAGCAGCTTGGCTACGGGAGCTAATGGCTACACCTTC. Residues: CASSLATGANGYTF.

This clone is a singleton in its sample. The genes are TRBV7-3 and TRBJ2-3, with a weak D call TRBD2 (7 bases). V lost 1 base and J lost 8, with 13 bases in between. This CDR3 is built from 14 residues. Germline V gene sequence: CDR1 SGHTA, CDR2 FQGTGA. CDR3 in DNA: TGTGCCAGCAGCTTAAGTGGGGAGGGGGGTACGCAGTATTTT. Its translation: CASSLSGEGGTQYF.

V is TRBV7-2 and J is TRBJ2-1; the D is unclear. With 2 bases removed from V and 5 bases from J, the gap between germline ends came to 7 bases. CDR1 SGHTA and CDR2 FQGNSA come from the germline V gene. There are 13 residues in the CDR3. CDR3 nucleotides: TGTGCCAGCAGCTTAAAGCCAGACAATGAGCAGTTCTTC. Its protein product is CASSLKPDNEQFF.

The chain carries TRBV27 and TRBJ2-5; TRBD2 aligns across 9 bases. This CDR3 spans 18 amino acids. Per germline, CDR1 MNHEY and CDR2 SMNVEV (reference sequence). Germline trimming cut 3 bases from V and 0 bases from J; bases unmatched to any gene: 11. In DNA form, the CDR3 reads TGTGCCAGCAGTTTGGGGCGGCTAGCGGGGAGGTACCAAGAGACCCAGTACTTC. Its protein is CASSLGRLAGRYQETQYF.

CDR3 in amino acids: CASSEQGGLLGEQYF. CDR3 in DNA: TGTGCCAGCAGTGAACAGGGAGGCCTACTCGGGGAGCAGTACTTC. The rearrangement links TRBV2 to TRBJ2-7, with D possibly matching TRBD2 (6 bases). The CDR3 length is 15 residues. CDR1 SNHLY and CDR2 FYNNEI come from the germline V gene. V lost 2 bases, J lost 7 bases, and 18 bases lay in between.

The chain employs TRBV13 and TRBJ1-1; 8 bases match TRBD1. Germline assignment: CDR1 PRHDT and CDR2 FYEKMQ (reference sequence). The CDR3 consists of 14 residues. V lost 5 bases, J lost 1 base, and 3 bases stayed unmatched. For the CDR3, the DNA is TGTGCCAGCAGCCCAGGGGGCGAGAACACTGAAGCTTTCTTT. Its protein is CASSPGGENTEAFF.

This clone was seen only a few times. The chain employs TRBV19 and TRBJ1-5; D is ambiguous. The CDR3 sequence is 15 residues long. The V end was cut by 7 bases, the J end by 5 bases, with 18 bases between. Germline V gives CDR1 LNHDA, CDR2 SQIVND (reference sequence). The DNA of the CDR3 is TGTGCCAGTACGATATCGGCAGTAAACTATCAGCCCCAGCATTTT. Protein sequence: CASTISAVNYQPQHF.

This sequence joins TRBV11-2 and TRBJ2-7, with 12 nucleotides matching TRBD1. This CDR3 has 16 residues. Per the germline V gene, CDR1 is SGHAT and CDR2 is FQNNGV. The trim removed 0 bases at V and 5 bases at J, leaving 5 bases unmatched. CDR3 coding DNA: TGTGCCAGCAGCTTAGAGGTAGGGACAGGGGGCGACGAGCAGTACTTC. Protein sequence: CASSLEVGTGGDEQYF.

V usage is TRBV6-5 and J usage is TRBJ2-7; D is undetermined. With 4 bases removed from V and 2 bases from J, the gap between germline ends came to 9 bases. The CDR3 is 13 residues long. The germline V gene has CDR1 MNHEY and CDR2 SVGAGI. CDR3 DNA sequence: TGTGCCAGCAGTTCAGACAAGACCTACGAGCAGTACTTC. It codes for CASSSDKTYEQYF.

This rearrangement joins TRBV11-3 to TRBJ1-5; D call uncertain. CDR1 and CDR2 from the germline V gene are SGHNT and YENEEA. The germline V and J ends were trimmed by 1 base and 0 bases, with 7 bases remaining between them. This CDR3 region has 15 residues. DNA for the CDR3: TGTGCCAGCAGCTTAGTAGCAGGTAGCAATCAGCCCCAGCATTTT. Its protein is CASSLVAGSNQPQHF.

The DNA for the CDR3 is TGTGCCTGGAGCGCCCGACGGACAGGGCCAAGGGACACTGAAGCTTTCTTT. Its translation: CAWSARRTGPRDTEAFF. The rearrangement links TRBV30 to TRBJ1-1; TRBD1 matches at 8 bases. Germline V gene sequence: CDR1 GTSNPN, CDR2 SVGIG (reference sequence). J gave up 3 bases and V 3 bases, and 15 bases lay outside the gene matches. The CDR3 totals 17 residues.

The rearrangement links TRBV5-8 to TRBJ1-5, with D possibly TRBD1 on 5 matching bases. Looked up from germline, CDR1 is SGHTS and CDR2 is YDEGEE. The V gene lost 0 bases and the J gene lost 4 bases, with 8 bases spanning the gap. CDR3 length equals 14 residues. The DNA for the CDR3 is TGTGCCAGCAGCTTGGGACAGTCAAATCAGCCCCAGCATTTT. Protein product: CASSLGQSNQPQHF. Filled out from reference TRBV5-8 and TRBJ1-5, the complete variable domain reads EAGVTQSPTHLIKTRGQQATLRCSPISGHTSVYWYQQALGLGLQFLLWYDEGEERNRGNFPPRFSGRQFPNYSSELNVNALELEDSALYLCASSLGQSNQPQHFGDGTRLSIL.

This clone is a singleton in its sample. The CDR3 nucleotides are TGTGCCTACGCACCGGGACTCAGGACATCGGAGCAGTTCTTC. This encodes CAYAPGLRTSEQFF. The chain carries TRBV30 and TRBJ2-1, with a possible D match to TRBD2 (6 bases). With 7 bases removed from V and 10 bases from J, the gap between germline ends came to 23 bases. The CDR3 spans 14 residues. From germline, CDR1 is GTSNPN and CDR2 SVGIG (reference sequence).

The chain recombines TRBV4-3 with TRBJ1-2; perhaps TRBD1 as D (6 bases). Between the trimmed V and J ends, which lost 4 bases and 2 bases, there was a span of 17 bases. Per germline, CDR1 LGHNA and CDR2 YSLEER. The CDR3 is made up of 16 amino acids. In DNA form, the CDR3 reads TGCGCCAGCAGCCGGTCGGGGGCAGGGCGGAACTATGGCTACACCTTC. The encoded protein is CASSRSGAGRNYGYTF.

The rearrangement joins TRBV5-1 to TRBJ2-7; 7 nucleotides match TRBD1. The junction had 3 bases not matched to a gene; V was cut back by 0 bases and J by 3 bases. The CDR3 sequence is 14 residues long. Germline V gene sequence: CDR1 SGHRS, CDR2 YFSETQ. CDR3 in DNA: TGCGCCAGCAGCTTGGATCCAGGGGGCTACGAGCAGTACTTC. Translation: CASSLDPGGYEQYF. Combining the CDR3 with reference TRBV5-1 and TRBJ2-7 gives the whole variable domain KAGVTQTPRYLIKTRGQQVTLSCSPISGHRSVSWYQQTPGQGLQFLFEYFSETQRNKGNFPGRFSGRQFSNSRSEMNVSTLELGDSALYLCASSLDPGGYEQYFGPGTRLTVT.

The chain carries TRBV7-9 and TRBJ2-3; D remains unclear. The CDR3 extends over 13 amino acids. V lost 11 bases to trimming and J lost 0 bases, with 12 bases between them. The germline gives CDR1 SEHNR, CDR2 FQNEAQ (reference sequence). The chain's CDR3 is CASPADSTDTQYF. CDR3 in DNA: TGTGCCTCGCCGGCTGATAGCACAGATACGCAGTATTTT. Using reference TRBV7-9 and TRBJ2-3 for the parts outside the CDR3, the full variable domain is DTGVSQNPRHKITKRGQNVTFRCDPISEHNRLYWYRQTLGQGPEFLTYFQNEAQLEKSRLLSDRFSAERPKGSFSTLEIQRTEQGDSAMYLCASPADSTDTQYFGPGTRLTVL.